This note documents a single TCR beta chain sequence. The target antigen is unknown. PCR used 60 Vbeta primers and 13 Jbeta primers. TCRdb keeps only in-frame clones here, not all; method: immunoSEQ multiplex PCR. The table includes 100,000 or so clones, approximately 80% detected once. CDR3 length: 16 amino acids. Germline assignment: CDR1 MNHNS and CDR2 SASEGT. The ends were cut back, 0 bases at V and 3 bases at J, with 14 bases in the middle. This specimen comes from a study of cytomegalovirus exposure and HLA in healthy donors. Notes on the study in general: The authors later found HLA-associated TCR beta chains more clonally expanded than equally common others. Later analysis suggested most CMV-associated TCR beta chains were HLA-restricted.

The genes are TRBV6-1 and TRBJ1-1; D may be TRBD1 (5 bases). The sequencing sample was made of PBMCs. The clonotype originates from a male donor in good health and CMV-seronegative. CDR3 DNA: TGTGCCAGCAGTGAAGCTTCGGCAGGGTACTACACTGAAGCTTTCTTT. This gives the protein CASSEASAGYYTEAFF.